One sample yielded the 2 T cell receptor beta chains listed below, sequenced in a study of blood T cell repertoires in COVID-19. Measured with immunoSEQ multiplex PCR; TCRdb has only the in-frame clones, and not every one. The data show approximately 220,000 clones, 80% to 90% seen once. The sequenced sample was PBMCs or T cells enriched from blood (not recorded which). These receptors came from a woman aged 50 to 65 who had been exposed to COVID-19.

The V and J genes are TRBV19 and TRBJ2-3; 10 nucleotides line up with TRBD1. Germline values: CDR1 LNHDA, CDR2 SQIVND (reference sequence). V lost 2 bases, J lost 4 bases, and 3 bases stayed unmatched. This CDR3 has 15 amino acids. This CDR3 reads CASSITGQGADTQYF. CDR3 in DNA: TGTGCCAGTAGTATAACAGGACAGGGGGCAGATACGCAGTATTTT.

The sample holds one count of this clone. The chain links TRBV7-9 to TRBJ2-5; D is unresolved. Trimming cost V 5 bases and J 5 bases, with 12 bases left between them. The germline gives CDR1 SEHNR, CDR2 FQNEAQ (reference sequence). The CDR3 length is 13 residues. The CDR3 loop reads CASSPVYRETQYF. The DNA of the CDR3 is TGTGCCAGCAGCCCTGTATACCGGGAGACCCAGTACTTC.